This T cell receptor (beta chain) was recorded in a study of cytomegalovirus exposure and HLA in healthy donors. Regarding the study as a whole: Highly shared sequence variants in one cluster were likely a sequencing artifact. Associated with cytomegalovirus, according to the listing, were 150 to 200 TCR beta chains.

Trimming removed 4 bases at V and 4 bases at J, with 9 bases between. The CDR3 runs to 13 residues. The germline V gene encodes CDR1 MDHEN and CDR2 SYDVKM. Remarks on this clone: Its antigen remains unknown.

PCR was performed using 60 Vbeta and 13 Jbeta primers. The method was immunoSEQ multiplex PCR; TCRdb's version includes in-frame clones alone and lacks a portion of them. Of about 83,000 clones in the sample, 80% to 90% were seen once. It was healthy bone marrow donors who served as donors. The V call is TRBV28, the J call TRBJ2-3; unclear D gene. The receptor was derived from a woman aged 30 to 39 in good health and CMV-seronegative. The sequencing sample was made of PBMCs. CDR3 region: CASSSVQPDTQYF. The CDR3 DNA reads TGTGCCAGCAGTTCCGTACAACCAGATACGCAGTATTTT.